Included here is one T cell receptor (beta chain) sequence, with context. Antigen specificity is unknown. Unique molecular identifiers were attached to individual cDNA molecules within the library. MiXCR, run by TCRdb on the RACE reads, gives a single entry per CDR3 protein. The sample carries fewer than 350,000 distinct CDR3 sequences, over 7.5% recorded once. Germline V gene lookup returns CDR1 LGHDT and CDR2 YNNKEL (reference sequence). The ends were cut back, 7 bases at V and 5 bases at J, with 24 bases in the middle. The CDR3 covers 17 residues. Time point indicated: pre-sensitization, week 0. Treatment of the sample: therapeutic diphenylcyclopropenone sensitization with weekly scalp DPC. The data derive from a study of human T cells and chemical hapten exposure. The study, taken as a whole, reports: Significantly more large CDR3 similarity clusters arose among expanded TCRs than among controls.

The chain employs TRBV3-1 and TRBJ2-1; D unclear. The source material was whole blood, sampled in connection with sensitization to the hapten diphenylcyclopropenone (DPC). This receptor was identified in a man aged 18 to 30 with alopecia areata. Some clones in this sample may be carry-over from other donors' samples. As DNA, the CDR3 is TGTGCCAGCACGAGAAACCAAATGACCTCAACAAACAATGAGCAGTTCTTC. Its protein is CASTRNQMTSTNNEQFF.